These T cell receptor beta chains were read from a single sample in a study of blood T cell repertoires in COVID-19. Method: immunoSEQ multiplex PCR; TCRdb's copy keeps in-frame clones and lacks some. The table records approximately 350,000 clones, 75% to 90% of them present only once. The sequencing input was PBMCs or T cells enriched from blood (not recorded which). Every receptor here comes from a man aged 18-30 years who had recovered from COVID-19. CDR3s include the opening cysteine and the closing phenylalanine or tryptophan. Each record gives: V gene, D gene, J gene, clone size, CDR3 DNA, CDR3 protein. The D gene is left open where the match is weak. Clone size is given for some rows only: seen once, a few or many times, or a class if the clone is expanded.

>TRBV5-6|-|TRBJ2-7|-
TGTGCCAGCAGCCCTAGGTGGAGGGGCTCCTACGAGCAGTACTTC
CASSPRWRGSYEQYF
>TRBV25-1|-|TRBJ1-2|-
TGTGCCAGCAGTGATCTGGCGGTCTATGGCTACACCTTC
CASSDLAVYGYTF
>TRBV18|-|TRBJ2-7|-
TGTGCCAGCTCACCAGCCCGGGAACCCTACGAGCAGTACTTC
CASSPAREPYEQYF
>TRBV6-4|-|TRBJ2-1|-
TGTGCCGCTCGACAAGGTACGGACTCACTTTACAATGAGCAGTTCTTC
CAARQGTDSLYNEQFF
>TRBV7-2|TRBD2|TRBJ2-3|-
TGTGCCAGCAGCGGGAGCGGGAGCCGGTGGGGTACGCAGTATTTT
CASSGSGSRWGTQYF
>TRBV12-5|-|TRBJ1-1|-
TGTGCTAGTGGTTTTTGGTCAGCTGAAGCTTTCTTT
CASGFWSAEAFF
>TRBV7-9|-|TRBJ1-5|-
TGTGCCAGCAGCATGGAGGGGGAGGGGCTAAATCAGCCCCAGCATTTT
CASSMEGEGLNQPQHF
>TRBV19|TRBD1|TRBJ2-7|-
TGTGCCAGTAGCCCCCCCGGGACAGTGATATACGAGCAGTACTTC
CASSPPGTVIYEQYF
>TRBV11-2|-|TRBJ2-5|-
TGTGCCAGCAGCCGGGGGAGTCAAGAGACCCAGTACTTC
CASSRGSQETQYF
>TRBV20-1|TRBD2|TRBJ2-3|once
TGCAGTGCTAGTCTTGTGGCGGGGGGGCTGACAGATACGCAGTATTTT
CSASLVAGGLTDTQYF
>TRBV7-9|TRBD1|TRBJ2-2|-
TGTGCCAGCAGCTTAGGGGACAGGGTACGAACCGGGGAGCTGTTTTTT
CASSLGDRVRTGELFF
>TRBV18|-|TRBJ1-2|-
TGTGCCAGCTCACCTAGGGAGGGGTATGGCTACACCTTC
CASSPREGYGYTF
>TRBV10-2|TRBD1|TRBJ1-5|-
TGCGCCAGCAGTAAAGGACAGGAGAGGAATCAGCCCCAGCATTTT
CASSKGQERNQPQHF
>TRBV30|-|TRBJ2-1|-
TGTGCCTGGAGTTTTACCGGGATCCGCGTGAATGAGCAGTTCTTC
CAWSFTGIRVNEQFF
>TRBV12-3/TRBV12-4|-|TRBJ1-2|-
TGTGCCAGCAGTTTTCCGCAGACTCAGGGCTACACCTTC
CASSFPQTQGYTF
>TRBV2|TRBD2|TRBJ2-1|-
TGTGCCAGCAGTGCCCGCGGGGGGGCTATGTACAATGAGCAGTTCTTC
CASSARGGAMYNEQFF
>TRBV5-1|-|TRBJ1-1|-
TGCGCCAGCAGCTTTTTTTCCCCAGGAGGCTTGAACACTGAAGCTTTCTTT
CASSFFSPGGLNTEAFF
>TRBV5-1|TRBD1|TRBJ1-2|-
TGCGCCAGCAGCCTGGACAGGGGTGGCTACACCTTC
CASSLDRGGYTF
>TRBV12-5|-|TRBJ2-3|-
TGTGCTAGTGGTGCCGTTGGGACTTCCTCGCGGGATACGCAGTATTTT
CASGAVGTSSRDTQYF
>TRBV18|-|TRBJ2-5|-
TGTGCCAGCTCACCATCGAGAGTAGAGACCCAGTACTTC
CASSPSRVETQYF
>TRBV5-6|-|TRBJ2-7|-
TGTGCCAGCAGCGGGACACGCCTCGAGCAGTACTTC
CASSGTRLEQYF
>TRBV6-5|-|TRBJ1-5|-
TGTGCCAGCAGTTTCAGGCGCAATCAGCCCCAGCATTTT
CASSFRRNQPQHF
>TRBV28|-|TRBJ1-1|once
TGTGCCAGCACCACTTTAGGGACACCGAACACTGAAGCTTTCTTT
CASTTLGTPNTEAFF
>TRBV9|TRBD1|TRBJ1-2|-
TGTGCCAGCAGCGCCTGGGACAGAATCGTTAACTATGGCTACACCTTC
CASSAWDRIVNYGYTF
>TRBV27|TRBD2|TRBJ2-7|-
TGTGCCAGCAGTTTTGGGGGCGGGGGGTCCTACGAGCAGTACTTC
CASSFGGGGSYEQYF
>TRBV7-6|-|TRBJ1-6|-
TGTGCCAGCAGCTTAACAGGGCGAAGGAGCTCCTATAATTCACCCCTCCACTTT
CASSLTGRRSSYNSPLHF
>TRBV6-4|-|TRBJ2-3|-
TGTGCCAGCAGTGAGGGTCCGGCGGGTAGCGATACGCAGTATTTT
CASSEGPAGSDTQYF
>TRBV6-5|TRBD1|TRBJ1-1|-
TGTGCCAGCAGGGACAGGGCCTCTGTCACTGAAGCTTTCTTT
CASRDRASVTEAFF
>TRBV5-4|TRBD2|TRBJ2-5|-
TGTGCCAGCAGCTTACTTTCCGCGGGGGGGCGGGGTGTACAAGAGACCCAGTACTTC
CASSLLSAGGRGVQETQYF
>TRBV5-4|-|TRBJ2-6|-
TGTGCCAGCAGCACCGGTAGCTCTGGGGCCAACGTCCTGACTTTC
CASSTGSSGANVLTF
>TRBV5-1|TRBD1|TRBJ2-7|-
TGCGCCAGCAGAGGGACAGTCAAGAGCTCCTACGAGCAGTACTTC
CASRGTVKSSYEQYF
>TRBV6-4|-|TRBJ1-1|-
TGTGCCAGCAGTGACTCAACGGCTGCAGGTAAAGCTTTCTTT
CASSDSTAAGKAFF
>TRBV4-2|-|TRBJ1-1|-
TGTGCCAGCAGCCAAGAGTTGTGGGGGCTCAGCACTGAAGCTTTCTTT
CASSQELWGLSTEAFF
>TRBV18|-|TRBJ2-3|-
TGTGCCAGCTCACCACTGGGGTTGGCGGGAAGCACAGATACGCAGTATTTT
CASSPLGLAGSTDTQYF
>TRBV18|TRBD1|TRBJ1-1|many
TGTGCCAGCTCATCAGGGGGGACTGAAGCTTTCTTT
CASSSGGTEAFF
>TRBV24-1|TRBD1|TRBJ2-7|-
TGTGCCACCAGTCCGGGACAGAGGTTATACGAGCAGTACTTC
CATSPGQRLYEQYF
>TRBV29-1|TRBD2|TRBJ2-3|-
TGCAGCGTTGGGACTAGCGGAACAGATACGCAGTATTTT
CSVGTSGTDTQYF
>TRBV2|TRBD1|TRBJ1-1|-
TGTGCCAGCATCACCGGGACAGGGTTTGGCACTGAAGCTTTCTTT
CASITGTGFGTEAFF
>TRBV28|TRBD2|TRBJ2-1|-
TGTGCCAGCAGTTCAGCGGGAGTTGGGTACAATGAGCAGTTCTTC
CASSSAGVGYNEQFF
>TRBV29-1|TRBD1|TRBJ2-4|-
TGCAGCGTGGAGCGGACAGGGGGCAAAAACATTCAGTACTTC
CSVERTGGKNIQYF
>TRBV7-2|TRBD1|TRBJ2-1|once
TGTGCCAGCAGCCCACAGGGGGCTGATCTCCATGAGCAGTTCTTC
CASSPQGADLHEQFF
>TRBV6-2/TRBV6-3|TRBD2|TRBJ2-7|-
TGTGCCAGCAGTTATAAAGCGGGAGCGTTGTACGAGCAGTACTTC
CASSYKAGALYEQYF
>TRBV6-2/TRBV6-3|-|TRBJ1-5|-
TGTGCCAGCAGTTACCCACAGGTTTATAGCAATCAGCCCCAGCATTTT
CASSYPQVYSNQPQHF
>TRBV7-3|TRBD2|TRBJ2-1|-
TGTGCCAGCAGCCAGACGACACTAGCGGGAGTTCAAATGAATGAGCAGTTCTTC
CASSQTTLAGVQMNEQFF
>TRBV19|-|TRBJ2-2|-
TGTGCCAGTACCCCAAGGGGTGGAACCGGGGAGCTGTTTTTT
CASTPRGGTGELFF
>TRBV5-8|-|TRBJ1-1|-
TGTGCCAGCAGCCTCGCCGGGTTTACTGAAGCTTTCTTT
CASSLAGFTEAFF
>TRBV5-4|TRBD2|TRBJ2-2|-
TGTGCCAGCAGCCTCATAGCGGGGGGGAATACCGGGGAGCTGTTTTTT
CASSLIAGGNTGELFF
>TRBV7-4|TRBD1|TRBJ1-2|-
TGTGCCAGCAGCAGACAGGGGCGAGGCTACACCTTC
CASSRQGRGYTF